A selection of T cell receptor beta chains follows, all from one sample in a study of monozygotic twins with cystic fibrosis. Profiled with immunoSEQ multiplex PCR; TCRdb holds only in-frame clones, not every one. The table lists about 20,000 clones, 96% of them singletons. Material: blood. Receptor source: a girl aged 2-10 years with cystic fibrosis. The CDR3 runs from the conserved cysteine through the conserved F or W. D genes are given only for firm matches. Only some rows state a clone size, as once, few, many or a class for expanded clones.

CDR3 DNA,CDR3 protein,D gene,clone size,J gene,V gene
TGTGCCAGCAGTTTAGGAGGGTTTCGGTCTAATAATTCACCCCTCCACTTT,CASSLGGFRSNNSPLHF,.,.,TRBJ1-6,TRBV28
TGTGCCGGGGACAGGTCAAGGTCAGAAGCTTTCTTT,CAGDRSRSEAFF,TRBD1,.,TRBJ1-1,TRBV30
TGTGCCAGCAGCCACAGGGGCGAGGACTACGAGCAGTACTTC,CASSHRGEDYEQYF,TRBD1,.,TRBJ2-7,TRBV6-1
TGTGCCAGCAGGCACCCAGTTTCGACCGGGGAGCTGTTTTTT,CASRHPVSTGELFF,.,few,TRBJ2-2,TRBV7-9
TGCGCCAGCAGCCCGTCCCTCGCGGGGGGGCCCGTAGATACGCAGTATTTT,CASSPSLAGGPVDTQYF,TRBD2,.,TRBJ2-3,TRBV5-1
TGCGCCAGCAGCCGAGGGGCGGGTATTGAGCAGTTCTTC,CASSRGAGIEQFF,.,.,TRBJ2-1,TRBV4-3
TGCGCCAGCAGCCAGGGCACAGGCTACGAGCAGTACTTC,CASSQGTGYEQYF,.,.,TRBJ2-7,TRBV4-3
TGCGCCAGCAGCCAAGATCTGGGCTACGAGCAGTACTTC,CASSQDLGYEQYF,.,.,TRBJ2-7,TRBV4-3
TGTGCCAGCAGCCGGGACAGGGGGTTGTCTGGGGCCAACGTCCTGACTTTC,CASSRDRGLSGANVLTF,TRBD1,.,TRBJ2-6,TRBV7-2
TGTGCCAGCAGAAGCTACAGGGAAGGGAATGAAAAACTGTTTTTT,CASRSYREGNEKLFF,.,.,TRBJ1-4,TRBV27